This T cell receptor beta chain was identified during a study of vaccination and CD4 T cells after COVID-19. Study-wide context: Typically, post-vaccine samples were obtained a median approximately 75 days after dose two, within a range of 14 to 241.

After removal of 8 bases from V and 4 bases from J, the junction contained 9 bases not matched to a gene. Germline V gene lookup returns CDR1 SGHAT and CDR2 FQNNGV. This CDR3 spans 15 amino acids. One entry per CDR3 protein results from TCRdb running MiXCR on the PCR reads. The sample has some 22,000 distinct CDR3 sequences, under 60% seen once. V and J are TRBV11-2 and TRBJ1-5; 9 bases match TRBD1. The TCR sequence derives from a human donor who had recovered from COVID-19. This sample comprised CD4+ T cells from blood, obtained before SARS-CoV-2 vaccination. The CDR3 DNA sequence: TGTGCCAGCTCTGGGCCAGGACAGGGGAATCAGCCCCAGCATTTT. Its protein is CASSGPGQGNQPQHF.